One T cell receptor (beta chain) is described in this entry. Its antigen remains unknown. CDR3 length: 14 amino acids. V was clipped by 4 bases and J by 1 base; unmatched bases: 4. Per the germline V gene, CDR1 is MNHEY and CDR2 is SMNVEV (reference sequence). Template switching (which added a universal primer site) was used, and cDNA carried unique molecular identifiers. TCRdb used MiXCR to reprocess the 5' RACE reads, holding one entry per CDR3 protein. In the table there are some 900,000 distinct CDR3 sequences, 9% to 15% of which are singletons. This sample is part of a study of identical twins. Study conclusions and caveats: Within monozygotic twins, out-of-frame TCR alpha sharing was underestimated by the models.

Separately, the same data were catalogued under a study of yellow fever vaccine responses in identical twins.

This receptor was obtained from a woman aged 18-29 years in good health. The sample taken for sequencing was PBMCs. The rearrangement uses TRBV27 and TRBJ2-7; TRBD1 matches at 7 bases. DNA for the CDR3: TGTGCCAGCAGTTACAAGGGGGCTTCCTACGAGCAGTACTTC. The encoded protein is CASSYKGASYEQYF.